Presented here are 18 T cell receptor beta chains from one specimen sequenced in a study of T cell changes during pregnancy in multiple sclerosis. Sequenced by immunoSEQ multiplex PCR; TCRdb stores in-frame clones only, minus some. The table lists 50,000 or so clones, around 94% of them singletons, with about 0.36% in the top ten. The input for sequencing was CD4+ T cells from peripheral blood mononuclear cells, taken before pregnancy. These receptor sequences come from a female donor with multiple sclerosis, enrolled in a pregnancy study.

The CDR3 nucleotides are TGTGCCAGTACCATAGCGGGAGCAAACTATGAGCAGTTCTTC. Translated, it gives CASTIAGANYEQFF. V gene TRBV19 combines with J gene TRBJ2-1; 9 nucleotides align to TRBD2. Germline-derived CDR1 and CDR2 are LNHDA and SQIVND (reference sequence). The CDR3 is 14 amino acids. Trimming removed 7 bases from V and 8 bases from J; junction bases left unmatched: 9.

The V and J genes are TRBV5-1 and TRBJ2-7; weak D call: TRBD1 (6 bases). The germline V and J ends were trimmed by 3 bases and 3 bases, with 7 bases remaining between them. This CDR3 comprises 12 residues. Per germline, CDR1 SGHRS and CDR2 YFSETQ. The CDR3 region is CASSWGHYEQYF. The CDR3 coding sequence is TGCGCCAGCAGCTGGGGGCACTACGAGCAGTACTTC. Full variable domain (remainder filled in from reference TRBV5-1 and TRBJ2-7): KAGVTQTPRYLIKTRGQQVTLSCSPISGHRSVSWYQQTPGQGLQFLFEYFSETQRNKGNFPGRFSGRQFSNSRSEMNVSTLELGDSALYLCASSWGHYEQYFGPGTRLTVT.

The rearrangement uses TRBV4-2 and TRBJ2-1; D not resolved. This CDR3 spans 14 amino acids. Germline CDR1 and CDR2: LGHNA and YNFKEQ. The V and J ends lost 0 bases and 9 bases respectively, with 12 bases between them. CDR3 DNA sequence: TGTGCCAGCAGCCAAGAAATTAGCTTCCGTGAGCAGTTCTTC. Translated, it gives CASSQEISFREQFF.

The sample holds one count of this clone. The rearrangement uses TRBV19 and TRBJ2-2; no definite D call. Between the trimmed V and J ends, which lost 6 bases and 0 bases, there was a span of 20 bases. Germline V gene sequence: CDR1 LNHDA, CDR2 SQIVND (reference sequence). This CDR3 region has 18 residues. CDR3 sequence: CASSPLGPRGANTGELFF. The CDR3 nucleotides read TGTGCCAGTAGCCCCTTAGGCCCTAGAGGAGCGAACACCGGGGAGCTGTTTTTT.

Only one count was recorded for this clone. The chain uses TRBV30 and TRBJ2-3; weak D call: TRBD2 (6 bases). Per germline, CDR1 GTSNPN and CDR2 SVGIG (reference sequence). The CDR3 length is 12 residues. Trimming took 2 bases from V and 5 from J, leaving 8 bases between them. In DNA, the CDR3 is TGTGCCTGGAGTCCGGGGGAAGATACGCAGTATTTT. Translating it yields CAWSPGEDTQYF.

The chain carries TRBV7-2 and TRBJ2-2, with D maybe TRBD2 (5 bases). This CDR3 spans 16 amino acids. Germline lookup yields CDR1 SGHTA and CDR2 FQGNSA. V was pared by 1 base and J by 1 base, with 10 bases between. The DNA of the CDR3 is TGTGCCAGCAGCTTAGTTGCGGGCGGGAACACCGGGGAGCTGTTTTTT. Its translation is CASSLVAGGNTGELFF.

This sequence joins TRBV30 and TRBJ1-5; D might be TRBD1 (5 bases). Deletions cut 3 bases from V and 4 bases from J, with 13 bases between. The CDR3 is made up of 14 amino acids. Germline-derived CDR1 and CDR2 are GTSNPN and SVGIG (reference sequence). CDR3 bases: TGTGCCTGGAGCATGGGGGGAGGAAATCAGCCCCAGCATTTT. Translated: CAWSMGGGNQPQHF.

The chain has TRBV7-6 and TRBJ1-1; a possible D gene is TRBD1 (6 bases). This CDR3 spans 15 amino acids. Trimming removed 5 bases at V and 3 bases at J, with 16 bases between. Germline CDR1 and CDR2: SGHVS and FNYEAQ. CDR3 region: CASSPIQGQHTEAFF. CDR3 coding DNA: TGTGCCAGCAGCCCGATACAGGGTCAGCACACTGAAGCTTTCTTT.

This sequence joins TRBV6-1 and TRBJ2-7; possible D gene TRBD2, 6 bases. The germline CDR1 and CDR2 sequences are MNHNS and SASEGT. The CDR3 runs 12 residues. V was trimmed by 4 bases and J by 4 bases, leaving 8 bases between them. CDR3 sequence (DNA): TGTGCCAGCAGTGGGGACTTATACGAGCAGTACTTC. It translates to CASSGDLYEQYF.

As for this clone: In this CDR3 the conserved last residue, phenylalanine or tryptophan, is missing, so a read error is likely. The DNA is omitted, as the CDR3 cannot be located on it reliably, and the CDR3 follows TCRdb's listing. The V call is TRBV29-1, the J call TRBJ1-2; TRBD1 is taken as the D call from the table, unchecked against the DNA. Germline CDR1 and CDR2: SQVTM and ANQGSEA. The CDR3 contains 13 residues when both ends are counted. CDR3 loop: CSVAGQGERLGGI.

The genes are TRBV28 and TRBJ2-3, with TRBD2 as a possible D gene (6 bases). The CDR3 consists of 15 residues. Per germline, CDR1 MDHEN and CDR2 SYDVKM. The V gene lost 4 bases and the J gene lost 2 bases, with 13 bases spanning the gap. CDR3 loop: CASSSGRTNTDTQYF. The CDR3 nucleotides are TGTGCCAGCAGTTCGGGACGGACTAACACAGATACGCAGTATTTT.

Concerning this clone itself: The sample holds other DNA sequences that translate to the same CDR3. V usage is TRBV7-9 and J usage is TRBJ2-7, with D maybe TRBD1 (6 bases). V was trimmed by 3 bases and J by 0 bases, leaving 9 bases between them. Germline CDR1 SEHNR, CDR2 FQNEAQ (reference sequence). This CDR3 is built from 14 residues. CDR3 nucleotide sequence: TGTGCCAGCAGCTTTGGACAGCCCTCCTACGAGCAGTACTTC. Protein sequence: CASSFGQPSYEQYF.

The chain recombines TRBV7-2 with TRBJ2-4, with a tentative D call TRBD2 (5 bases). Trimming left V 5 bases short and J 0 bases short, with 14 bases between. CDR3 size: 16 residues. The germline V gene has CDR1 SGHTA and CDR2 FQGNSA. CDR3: CASSPEGGLAKNIQYF. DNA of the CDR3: TGTGCCAGCAGCCCCGAGGGCGGGTTAGCCAAAAACATTCAGTACTTC.

CDR3 residues: CASSFGAGYEQFF. CDR3 DNA sequence: TGTGCCAGCAGCTTCGGAGCGGGATATGAGCAGTTCTTC. V is TRBV7-2 and J is TRBJ2-1, with 7 nucleotides matching TRBD2. Per germline, CDR1 SGHTA and CDR2 FQGNSA. The CDR3 totals 13 residues. V shed 3 bases and J 8 bases; nucleotides not matched to a gene: 4.

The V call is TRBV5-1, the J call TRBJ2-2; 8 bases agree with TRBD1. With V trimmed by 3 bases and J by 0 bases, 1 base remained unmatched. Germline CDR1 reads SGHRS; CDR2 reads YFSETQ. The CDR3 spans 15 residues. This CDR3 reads CASSWTGSNTGELFF. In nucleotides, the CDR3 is TGCGCCAGCAGCTGGACAGGGTCGAACACCGGGGAGCTGTTTTTT. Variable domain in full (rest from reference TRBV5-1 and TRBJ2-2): KAGVTQTPRYLIKTRGQQVTLSCSPISGHRSVSWYQQTPGQGLQFLFEYFSETQRNKGNFPGRFSGRQFSNSRSEMNVSTLELGDSALYLCASSWTGSNTGELFFGEGSRLTVL.

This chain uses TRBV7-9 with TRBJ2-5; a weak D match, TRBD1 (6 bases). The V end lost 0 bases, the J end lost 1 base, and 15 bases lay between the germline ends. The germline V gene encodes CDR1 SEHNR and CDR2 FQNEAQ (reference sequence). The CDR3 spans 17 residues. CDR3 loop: CASSLASLRRGQETQYF. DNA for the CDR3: TGTGCCAGCAGCTTAGCTAGTCTGCGCAGGGGCCAAGAGACCCAGTACTTC.

Here the CDR3 reads CATLTADSYEQYF. The CDR3 DNA follows: TGTGCCACCCTAACAGCAGACTCCTACGAGCAGTACTTC. The V and J genes are TRBV25-1 and TRBJ2-7; D remains unclear. The CDR3 covers 13 residues. Deletions cut 10 bases from V and 0 bases from J, with 13 bases between. Germline loops: CDR1 MGHDK, CDR2 SYGVNS.

Here the CDR3 DNA reads TGTGCCAGCAGCTTTCAAGCGGGAGGCGTGGCCGGGTCAGATACGCAGTATTTT. Encoded protein: CASSFQAGGVAGSDTQYF. The chain combines TRBV11-2 with TRBJ2-3; 9 bases are a match to TRBD2. This CDR3 has 18 amino acids. CDR1 and CDR2 from the germline V gene are SGHAT and FQNNGV. V lost 3 bases and J lost 4; bases outside the gene matches: 14.